Sequencing of this TCR beta chain was carried out in a study of T cell responses to AZD1222 COVID-19 vaccine. Study conclusions and caveats: CD4 TCRs covered the whole spike, strongest at regions 160-218 and 743-854. Repertoires were sampled only after the peak T cell response. Variant regions that are unmutated are reportedly the target of nearly half of spike-specific TCRs.

Second doses at about 4 or about 12 weeks were pooled. The CDR3 is 12 amino acids. V was pared by 4 bases and J by 9 bases, with 12 bases between. Germline-derived CDR1 and CDR2 are LNHDA and SQIVND (reference sequence). Assay: immunoSEQ multiplex PCR; the TCRdb copy retains only in-frame clones and omits some. The table records approximately 150,000 clones, roughly 86% of them present only once. In this sample, this clone turned up a few times. Its target is unknown. The receptor comes from an adult who received the AZD1222 COVID-19 vaccine. Material: peripheral blood, obtained 28 days after the second AZD1222 dose. The chain uses TRBV19 and TRBJ2-5; D is perhaps TRBD1 (5 bases). The CDR3 region is CASSSGAGPQYF. Written as DNA, the CDR3 is TGTGCCAGTAGTAGCGGAGCAGGGCCCCAGTACTTC.